This TCR beta chain appears in the sequencing data of a study of control samples from healthy donors and cancer patients. Sequencing used immunoSEQ multiplex PCR; TCRdb keeps in-frame clones, though not all of them. The data hold approximately 220,000 clones, with 90% to 95% observed a single time. V gave up 2 bases and J gave up 5 bases; unmatched junction bases: 3. The CDR3 sequence is 15 residues long. CDR1 and CDR2 from the germline V gene are SGHTA and FQGNSA. Sequencing was done on a sample of blood. The receptor comes from a man aged 45-65 years in good health. The rearrangement joins TRBV7-2 to TRBJ1-5; 10 bases align to TRBD1. DNA of the CDR3: TGTGCCAGCAGCTTAAGACAGGGGGCTTATCAGCCCCAGCATTTT. This encodes CASSLRQGAYQPQHF.